This TCR beta chain comes out of a study of T cell responses to AZD1222 COVID-19 vaccine. Study results and caveats: An increase in Spike-specific TCR breadth and depth was observed after two AZD1222 doses. Just a handful of AZD1222 recipients were seropositive at baseline. Along spike, vaccine-associated CD4 TCRs were found throughout, with dominance at 160-218 and 743-854. Sampled repertoires all dated from after the peak T cell response.

V lost 2 bases, J lost 5 bases, and 12 bases lay in between. The length of the CDR3 is 14 residues. CDR1 MNHEY and CDR2 SVGAGI come from the germline V gene. Profiled with immunoSEQ multiplex PCR; TCRdb holds only in-frame clones, not every one. Seen here are some 140,000 clones, around 90% observed once, and the top ten hold under 2%. Notes on this clone: Its antigen remains unknown.

Source: peripheral blood, taken 28 days after the second AZD1222 dose. The V gene is TRBV6-5, the J gene TRBJ1-1, with D possibly being TRBD1 (5 bases). The TCR originated in an adult who received the AZD1222 COVID-19 vaccine. CDR3 sequence reads: CASSYVPGGTEAFF. DNA for the CDR3: TGTGCCAGCAGTTACGTGCCCGGGGGGACTGAAGCTTTCTTT.